This note documents a single T cell receptor (beta chain) sequence. The data are from a study of T cell responses to AZD1222 COVID-19 vaccine. Trimming at V came to 1 base and at J to 7 bases, leaving 5 bases not matched to a gene. The CDR3 is made up of 15 amino acids. Germline-derived CDR1 and CDR2 are LNHNV and YYDKDF (reference sequence). This table comes from immunoSEQ multiplex PCR, and its TCRdb copy is limited to in-frame clones, with some not included. Of about 200,000 clones in the sample, approximately 89% were seen once. The sequence derives from an adult who received the AZD1222 COVID-19 vaccine. The input for sequencing was peripheral blood, taken 28 days after the second AZD1222 dose. The chain has TRBV15 and TRBJ1-4; 8 nucleotides align to TRBD1. The CDR3 protein is CATSRGQGFGEKLFF. As DNA, the CDR3 is TGTGCCACCAGCAGAGGACAGGGGTTCGGTGAAAAACTGTTTTTT. The full variable domain, with the rest looked up from reference TRBV15 and TRBJ1-4, is DAMVIQNPRYQVTQFGKPVTLSCSQTLNHNVMYWYQQKSSQAPKLLFHYYDKDFNNEADTPDNFQSRRPNTSFCFLDIRSPGLGDTAMYLCATSRGQGFGEKLFFGSGTQLSVL.